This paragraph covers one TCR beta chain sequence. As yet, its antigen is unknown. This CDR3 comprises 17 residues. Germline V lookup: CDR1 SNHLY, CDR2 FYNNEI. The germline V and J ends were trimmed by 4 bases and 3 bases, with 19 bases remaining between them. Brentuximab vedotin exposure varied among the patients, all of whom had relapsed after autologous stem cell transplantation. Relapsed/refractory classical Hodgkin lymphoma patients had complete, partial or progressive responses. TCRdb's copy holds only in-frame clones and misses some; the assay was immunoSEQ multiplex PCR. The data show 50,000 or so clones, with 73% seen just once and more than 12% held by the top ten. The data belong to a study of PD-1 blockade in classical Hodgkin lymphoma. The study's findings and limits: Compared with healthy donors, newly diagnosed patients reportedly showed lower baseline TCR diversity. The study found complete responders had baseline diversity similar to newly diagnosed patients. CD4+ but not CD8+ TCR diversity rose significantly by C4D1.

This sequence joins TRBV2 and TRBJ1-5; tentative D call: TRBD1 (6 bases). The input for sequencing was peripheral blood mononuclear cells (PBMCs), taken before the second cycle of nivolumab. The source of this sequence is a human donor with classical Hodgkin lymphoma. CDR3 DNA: TGTGCCAGCAGTGGTCGGAGAGGACAGCAAGCCAATCAGCCCCAGCATTTT. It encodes CASSGRRGQQANQPQHF.